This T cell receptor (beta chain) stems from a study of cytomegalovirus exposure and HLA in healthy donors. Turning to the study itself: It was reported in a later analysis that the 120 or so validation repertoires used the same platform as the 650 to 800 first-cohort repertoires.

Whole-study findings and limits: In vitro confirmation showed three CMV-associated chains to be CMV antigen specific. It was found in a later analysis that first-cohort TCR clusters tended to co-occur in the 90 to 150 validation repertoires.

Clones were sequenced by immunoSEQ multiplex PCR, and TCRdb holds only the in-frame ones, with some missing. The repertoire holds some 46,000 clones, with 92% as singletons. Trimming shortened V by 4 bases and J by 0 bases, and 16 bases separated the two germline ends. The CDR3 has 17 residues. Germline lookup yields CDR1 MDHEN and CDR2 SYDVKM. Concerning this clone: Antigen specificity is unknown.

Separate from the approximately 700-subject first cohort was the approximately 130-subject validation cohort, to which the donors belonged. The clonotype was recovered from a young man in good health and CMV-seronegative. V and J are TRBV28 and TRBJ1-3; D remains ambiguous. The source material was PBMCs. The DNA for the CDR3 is TGTGCCAGCAGTTCCCTTCTATCATCCATCTCTGGAAACACCATATATTTT. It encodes CASSSLLSSISGNTIYF.